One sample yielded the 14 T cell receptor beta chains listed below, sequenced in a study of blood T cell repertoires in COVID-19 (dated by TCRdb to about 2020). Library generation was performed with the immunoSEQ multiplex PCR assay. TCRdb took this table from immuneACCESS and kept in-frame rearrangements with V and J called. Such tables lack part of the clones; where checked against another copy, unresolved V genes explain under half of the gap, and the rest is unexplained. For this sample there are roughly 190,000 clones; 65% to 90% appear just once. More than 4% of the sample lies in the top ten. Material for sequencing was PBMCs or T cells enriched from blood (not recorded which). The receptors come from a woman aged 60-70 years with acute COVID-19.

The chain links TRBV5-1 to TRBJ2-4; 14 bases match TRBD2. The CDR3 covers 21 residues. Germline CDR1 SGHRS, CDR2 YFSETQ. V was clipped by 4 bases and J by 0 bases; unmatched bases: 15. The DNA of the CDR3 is TGCGCCAGCAGCAAAGGCCCGGGACTAGCGGGGGATCGACTAGCCAAAAACATTCAGTACTTC. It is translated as CASSKGPGLAGDRLAKNIQYF.

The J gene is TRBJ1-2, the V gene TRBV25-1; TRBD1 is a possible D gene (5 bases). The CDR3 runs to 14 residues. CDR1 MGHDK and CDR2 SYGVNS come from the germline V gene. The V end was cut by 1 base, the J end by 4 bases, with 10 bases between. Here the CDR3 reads CASSELRGLYGYTF. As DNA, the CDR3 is TGTGCCAGCAGTGAATTACGGGGACTCTATGGCTACACCTTC.

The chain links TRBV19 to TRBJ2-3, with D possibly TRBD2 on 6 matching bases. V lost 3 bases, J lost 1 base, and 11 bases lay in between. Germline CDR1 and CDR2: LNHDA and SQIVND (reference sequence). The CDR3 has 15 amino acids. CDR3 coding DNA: TGTGCCAGTAGTATCGGAGCGGGTGGCACAGATACGCAGTATTTT. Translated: CASSIGAGGTDTQYF.

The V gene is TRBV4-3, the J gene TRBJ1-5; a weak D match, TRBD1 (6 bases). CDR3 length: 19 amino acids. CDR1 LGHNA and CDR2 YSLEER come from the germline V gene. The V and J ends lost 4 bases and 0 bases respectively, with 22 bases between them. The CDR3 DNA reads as TGCGCCAGCAGCCCGGAAGGGGGTTGGCGGCTTAATAGCAATCAGCCCCAGCATTTT. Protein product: CASSPEGGWRLNSNQPQHF.

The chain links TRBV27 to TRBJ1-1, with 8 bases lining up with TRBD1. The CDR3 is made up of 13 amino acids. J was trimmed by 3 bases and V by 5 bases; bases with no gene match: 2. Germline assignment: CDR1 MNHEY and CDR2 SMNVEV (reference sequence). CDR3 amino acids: CASSPQGDTEAFF. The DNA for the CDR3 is TGTGCCAGCAGTCCACAGGGGGACACTGAAGCTTTCTTT.

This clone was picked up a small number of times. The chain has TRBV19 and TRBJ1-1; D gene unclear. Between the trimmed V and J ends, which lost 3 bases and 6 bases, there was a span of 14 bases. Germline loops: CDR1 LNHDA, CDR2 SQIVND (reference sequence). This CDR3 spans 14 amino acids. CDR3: CASSIEVSSSEAFF. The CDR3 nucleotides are TGTGCCAGTAGTATTGAGGTGTCAAGTTCTGAAGCTTTCTTT.

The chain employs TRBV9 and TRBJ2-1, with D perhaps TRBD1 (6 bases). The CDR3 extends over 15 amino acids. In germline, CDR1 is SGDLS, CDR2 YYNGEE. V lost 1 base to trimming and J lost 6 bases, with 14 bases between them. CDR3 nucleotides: TGTGCCAGCAGCGTATCAGACGGGACATTCAATGAGCAGTTCTTC. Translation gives CASSVSDGTFNEQFF.

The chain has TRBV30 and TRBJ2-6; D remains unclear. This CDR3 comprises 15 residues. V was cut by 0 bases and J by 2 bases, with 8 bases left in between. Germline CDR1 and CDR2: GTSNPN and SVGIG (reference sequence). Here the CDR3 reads CAWSVRRTGANVLTF. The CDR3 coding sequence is TGTGCCTGGAGTGTACGGCGGACTGGGGCCAACGTCCTGACTTTC. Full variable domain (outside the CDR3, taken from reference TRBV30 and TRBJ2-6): SQTIHQWPATLVQPVGSPLSLECTVEGTSNPNLYWYRQAAGRGLQLLFYSVGIGQISSEVPQNLSASRPQDRQFILSSKKLLLSDSGFYLCAWSVRRTGANVLTFGAGSRLTVL.

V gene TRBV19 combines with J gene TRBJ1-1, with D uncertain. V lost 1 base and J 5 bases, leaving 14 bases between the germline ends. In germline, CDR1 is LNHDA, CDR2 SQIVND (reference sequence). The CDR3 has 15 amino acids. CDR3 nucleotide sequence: TGTGCCAGTAGTATAGGTCCGGGTTTGGGTACTGAAGCTTTCTTT. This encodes CASSIGPGLGTEAFF.

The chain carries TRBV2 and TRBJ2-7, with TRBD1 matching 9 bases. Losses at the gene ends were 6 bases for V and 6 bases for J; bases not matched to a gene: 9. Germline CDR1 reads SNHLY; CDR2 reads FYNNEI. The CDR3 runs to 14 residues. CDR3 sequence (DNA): TGTGCCAGCAGACCGGGACAGGGACTTTTCGAGCAGTACGTC. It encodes CASRPGQGLFEQYV.

In nucleotides, the CDR3 is TGTGCCAGCAGCCCTTCCCGGACAGGGCAGGCGGCCACTGAAGCTTTCTTT. Protein product: CASSPSRTGQAATEAFF. This chain connects TRBV27 to TRBJ1-1; 8 bases are shared with TRBD1. Unmatched junction bases numbered 16, after V lost 6 bases and J lost 4 bases. CDR3 length equals 17 residues. Germline CDR1 is MNHEY and CDR2 is SMNVEV (reference sequence).

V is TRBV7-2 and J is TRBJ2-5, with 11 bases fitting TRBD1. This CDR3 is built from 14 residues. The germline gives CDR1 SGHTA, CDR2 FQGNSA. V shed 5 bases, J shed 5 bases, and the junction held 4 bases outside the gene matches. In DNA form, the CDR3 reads TGTGCCAGCAGCCACGGACAGGGGGCGGAGACCCAGTACTTC. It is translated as CASSHGQGAETQYF.

Written as DNA, the CDR3 is TGTGCCAGTAGAGGAGGAGGCACCTACGAGCAGTACTTC. It specifies CASRGGGTYEQYF. The V gene is TRBV19, the J gene TRBJ2-7, with D possibly TRBD2 on 5 matching bases. The germline V gene has CDR1 LNHDA and CDR2 SQIVND (reference sequence). V was trimmed by 6 bases and J by 2 bases, leaving 11 bases between them. The CDR3 extends over 13 amino acids.

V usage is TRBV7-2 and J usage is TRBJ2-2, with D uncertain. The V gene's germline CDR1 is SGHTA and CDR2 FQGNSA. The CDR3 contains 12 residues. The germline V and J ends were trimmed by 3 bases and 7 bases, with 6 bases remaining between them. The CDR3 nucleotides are TGTGCCAGCAGCTTCCCGGGCGGGGAGCTGTTTTTT. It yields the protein CASSFPGGELFF.